These T cell receptor beta chains were read from a single sample in a study of cytomegalovirus exposure and HLA in healthy donors. The method was immunoSEQ multiplex PCR; TCRdb's version includes in-frame clones alone and lacks a portion of them. The sample lists more than 150,000 clones, 70% to 85% occurring once. The sequenced material came from PBMCs. The receptor source for this set is a girl under 10 years old in good health and CMV-seropositive. The CDR3 runs from the conserved cysteine through the conserved F or W. Fields, in order: CDR3 DNA, CDR3 protein, D gene, CDR3 length, J gene, clone size, V gene. The D gene is left open where the match is weak. Clone size is shown for a subset of rows, as once, few, many or a class of expanded clone.

CDR3nt: TGTGCCAGCACCGCGCGGGAGCAACAAGAGACCCAGTACTTC
CDR3aa: CASTAREQQETQYF
d_gene: TRBD2
len: 14
j_gene: TRBJ2-5
abundance: .
v_gene: TRBV7-3

CDR3nt: TGTGCCAGCAGCCAATTTGGACAGAACAATGAGCAGTTCTTC
CDR3aa: CASSQFGQNNEQFF
d_gene: .
len: 14
j_gene: TRBJ2-1
abundance: .
v_gene: TRBV14

CDR3nt: TGTGCCAGTAGTATCGGGCTAGCCACGCAGTATTTT
CDR3aa: CASSIGLATQYF
d_gene: .
len: 12
j_gene: TRBJ2-3
abundance: .
v_gene: TRBV19

CDR3nt: TGCGCCAGCAGCCAAGATTGGGCGGCAGGGGTCGACGGCTACACCTTC
CDR3aa: CASSQDWAAGVDGYTF
d_gene: .
len: 16
j_gene: TRBJ1-2
abundance: .
v_gene: TRBV4-1

CDR3nt: TGTGCCAGCAGCTTGGACCAGCCGGGACAGGGATCTGGCTACACCTTC
CDR3aa: CASSLDQPGQGSGYTF
d_gene: TRBD1
len: 16
j_gene: TRBJ1-2
abundance: .
v_gene: TRBV5-6

CDR3nt: TGTGCCAGTAGCCCAATAGTCCCTGGGGCCAACGTCCTGACTTTC
CDR3aa: CASSPIVPGANVLTF
d_gene: .
len: 15
j_gene: TRBJ2-6
abundance: .
v_gene: TRBV19

CDR3nt: TGCGCCAGCAGCCAGAACGCCGGACAGGGTTCTTACGAGCAGTACTTC
CDR3aa: CASSQNAGQGSYEQYF
d_gene: TRBD1
len: 16
j_gene: TRBJ2-7
abundance: once
v_gene: TRBV4-1

CDR3nt: TGTGCCAGCAGCTCACGTAGACTTATAAGATACACCGGGGAGCTGTTTTTT
CDR3aa: CASSSRRLIRYTGELFF
d_gene: .
len: 17
j_gene: TRBJ2-2
abundance: once
v_gene: TRBV5-6

CDR3nt: TGTGCCAGCACCACGGGACAGCCCTACAATGAGCAGTTCTTC
CDR3aa: CASTTGQPYNEQFF
d_gene: TRBD1
len: 14
j_gene: TRBJ2-1
abundance: few
v_gene: TRBV11-3

CDR3nt: TGTGCCAGCAGCTTGGGTCAGGGGGCGTCCTACAATGAGCAGTTCTTC
CDR3aa: CASSLGQGASYNEQFF
d_gene: TRBD1
len: 16
j_gene: TRBJ2-1
abundance: .
v_gene: TRBV5-4

CDR3nt: TGTGCCAGCAGCCCAAGCGGGGATAGCAATGAGCAGTTCTTC
CDR3aa: CASSPSGDSNEQFF
d_gene: TRBD2
len: 14
j_gene: TRBJ2-1
abundance: .
v_gene: TRBV5-5

CDR3nt: TGTGCCAGTAGAATCTACGGCAGGGCGAACACTGAAGCTTTCTTT
CDR3aa: CASRIYGRANTEAFF
d_gene: .
len: 15
j_gene: TRBJ1-1
abundance: .
v_gene: TRBV19

CDR3nt: TGCGCCAGCAGCTTGGGTCTAGCGGGAGGGCCGTGGAGGGAGCAGTTCTTC
CDR3aa: CASSLGLAGGPWREQFF
d_gene: TRBD2
len: 17
j_gene: TRBJ2-1
abundance: .
v_gene: TRBV5-1

CDR3nt: TGTGCCAGTAGTGGGGCAGCAGGTACGGTAGGAAATGAGCAGTTCTTC
CDR3aa: CASSGAAGTVGNEQFF
d_gene: .
len: 16
j_gene: TRBJ2-1
abundance: once
v_gene: TRBV19

CDR3nt: TGTGCCACCAGTCTGGACAGGGGTGGCTACACCTTC
CDR3aa: CATSLDRGGYTF
d_gene: TRBD1
len: 12
j_gene: TRBJ1-2
abundance: .
v_gene: TRBV15

CDR3nt: TGTGCCAGCAGGAGGGCAGATACGCAGTATTTT
CDR3aa: CASRRADTQYF
d_gene: .
len: 11
j_gene: TRBJ2-3
abundance: .
v_gene: TRBV6-5

CDR3nt: TGTGCCAGCTCACTAATGACAGAAGAGACCCAGTACTTC
CDR3aa: CASSLMTEETQYF
d_gene: .
len: 13
j_gene: TRBJ2-5
abundance: .
v_gene: TRBV18

CDR3nt: TGTGCCAGCAGCCCTTTATGGGGGGACGACTCCTACGAGCAGTACTTC
CDR3aa: CASSPLWGDDSYEQYF
d_gene: .
len: 16
j_gene: TRBJ2-7
abundance: few
v_gene: TRBV7-9

CDR3nt: TGCGCCAGCACCAAGGGACTAGCGGGAGGGCCTCGGAATGAGCAGTTCTTC
CDR3aa: CASTKGLAGGPRNEQFF
d_gene: TRBD2
len: 17
j_gene: TRBJ2-1
abundance: .
v_gene: TRBV10-2

CDR3nt: TGTGCCTGGAGTGTAACAGAGAACACTGAAGCTTTCTTT
CDR3aa: CAWSVTENTEAFF
d_gene: .
len: 13
j_gene: TRBJ1-1
abundance: .
v_gene: TRBV30

CDR3nt: TGTGCCAGTAGTATGGGGGGGATCCAGCCCCAGCATTTT
CDR3aa: CASSMGGIQPQHF
d_gene: .
len: 13
j_gene: TRBJ1-5
abundance: .
v_gene: TRBV19

CDR3nt: TGTGCCAGCACCCCCCGGGGCTCTGGGGCCAACGTCCTGACTTTC
CDR3aa: CASTPRGSGANVLTF
d_gene: .
len: 15
j_gene: TRBJ2-6
abundance: .
v_gene: TRBV11-2

CDR3nt: TGTGCCAGCAGTTACAGGGGCACCTCAACTAATGAAAAACTGTTTTTT
CDR3aa: CASSYRGTSTNEKLFF
d_gene: .
len: 16
j_gene: TRBJ1-4
abundance: .
v_gene: TRBV6-5

CDR3nt: TGTGCCAGCAGGGGACAGGGGGCGCACACCGGGGAGCTGTTTTTT
CDR3aa: CASRGQGAHTGELFF
d_gene: TRBD1
len: 15
j_gene: TRBJ2-2
abundance: .
v_gene: TRBV27

CDR3nt: TGTGCCAGCAGTTACTCCCGGGACAGAAACTATGGCTACACCTTC
CDR3aa: CASSYSRDRNYGYTF
d_gene: TRBD1
len: 15
j_gene: TRBJ1-2
abundance: .
v_gene: TRBV6-5

CDR3nt: TGTGCCTGCGGACAGGGCCCGCCGTCCGAGCAGTACTTC
CDR3aa: CACGQGPPSEQYF
d_gene: TRBD1
len: 13
j_gene: TRBJ2-7
abundance: .
v_gene: TRBV5-6

CDR3nt: TGTGCCAGCAGTCGCCAGGGGGGAGCTAATGAAAAACTGTTTTTT
CDR3aa: CASSRQGGANEKLFF
d_gene: TRBD1
len: 15
j_gene: TRBJ1-4
abundance: few
v_gene: TRBV27

CDR3nt: TGTGCCAGCAGCGGGAGGGGCGAGGGGTACGAAAAACTGTTTTTT
CDR3aa: CASSGRGEGYEKLFF
d_gene: .
len: 15
j_gene: TRBJ1-4
abundance: .
v_gene: TRBV9

CDR3nt: TGTGCCAGCAATGGGACAGAGAAAGAGACCCAGTACTTC
CDR3aa: CASNGTEKETQYF
d_gene: TRBD1
len: 13
j_gene: TRBJ2-5
abundance: .
v_gene: TRBV6-6

CDR3nt: TGTGCCAGCAGTCCAAACAGGGATAGCTCCTACGAGCAGTACTTC
CDR3aa: CASSPNRDSSYEQYF
d_gene: .
len: 15
j_gene: TRBJ2-7
abundance: .
v_gene: TRBV6-1

CDR3nt: TGTGCCAGCACCAAGTTTCTCCTGACTCGCTCTCCTAGCACAGATACGCAGTATTTT
CDR3aa: CASTKFLLTRSPSTDTQYF
d_gene: .
len: 19
j_gene: TRBJ2-3
abundance: .
v_gene: TRBV27

CDR3nt: TGTGCCAGCAGTTTGAAGGGAGGGGGAGTCTTC
CDR3aa: CASSLKGGGVF
d_gene: .
len: 11
j_gene: TRBJ2-4
abundance: .
v_gene: TRBV27

CDR3nt: TGTGCCAGCAGTTACTCTCGCGGGAGGGCGGGTGATACGCAGTATTTT
CDR3aa: CASSYSRGRAGDTQYF
d_gene: TRBD2
len: 16
j_gene: TRBJ2-3
abundance: .
v_gene: TRBV6-6

CDR3nt: TGCGCCAGCAGCTTGGGAGAAGCCTACAATGAGCAGTTCTTC
CDR3aa: CASSLGEAYNEQFF
d_gene: .
len: 14
j_gene: TRBJ2-1
abundance: .
v_gene: TRBV5-1

CDR3nt: TGTGCCAGCAGCGTAAAAACAGGGACGTGGACAGATACGCAGTATTTT
CDR3aa: CASSVKTGTWTDTQYF
d_gene: .
len: 16
j_gene: TRBJ2-3
abundance: .
v_gene: TRBV9

CDR3nt: TGTGCTAGTGGTTTTGGGTCCACAGGGGGCCCCCTTGGCTACACCTTC
CDR3aa: CASGFGSTGGPLGYTF
d_gene: TRBD1
len: 16
j_gene: TRBJ1-2
abundance: .
v_gene: TRBV12-5

CDR3nt: TGTGCCAGCAGACCGGTGCGGGAGAGGTACGAGCAGTACTTC
CDR3aa: CASRPVRERYEQYF
d_gene: .
len: 14
j_gene: TRBJ2-7
abundance: .
v_gene: TRBV21-1

CDR3nt: TGTGCCAGCAGTTACCAACTAGCGGGAGGACACGAGCAGTACTTC
CDR3aa: CASSYQLAGGHEQYF
d_gene: TRBD2
len: 15
j_gene: TRBJ2-7
abundance: once
v_gene: TRBV6-5

CDR3nt: TGTGCCAGCAGCGTATCCGGCACGAGGGGGCATGAGCAGTTCTTC
CDR3aa: CASSVSGTRGHEQFF
d_gene: TRBD1
len: 15
j_gene: TRBJ2-1
abundance: .
v_gene: TRBV9

CDR3nt: TGTGCCAGCTCACCACCAGCGGGCGGCGTCAACACTGAAGCTTTCTTT
CDR3aa: CASSPPAGGVNTEAFF
d_gene: .
len: 16
j_gene: TRBJ1-1
abundance: .
v_gene: TRBV18

CDR3nt: TGTGCCTGGGCGTCAGGGGGAGAGACCCAGTACTTC
CDR3aa: CAWASGGETQYF
d_gene: TRBD1
len: 12
j_gene: TRBJ2-5
abundance: .
v_gene: TRBV30

CDR3nt: TGTGCCAGTAGTTCAACAGGGGGTCTAATCGATGAGCAGTTCTTC
CDR3aa: CASSSTGGLIDEQFF
d_gene: TRBD1
len: 15
j_gene: TRBJ2-1
abundance: .
v_gene: TRBV19

CDR3nt: TGTGCCAGCAGCAAACTAGCGGGAGTGGTCTACGAGCAGTACTTC
CDR3aa: CASSKLAGVVYEQYF
d_gene: TRBD2
len: 15
j_gene: TRBJ2-7
abundance: .
v_gene: TRBV11-2

CDR3nt: TGTGCCAGCAGTGGAGAGTGGGAGGGCTACAATGAGCAGTTCTTC
CDR3aa: CASSGEWEGYNEQFF
d_gene: TRBD2
len: 15
j_gene: TRBJ2-1
abundance: .
v_gene: TRBV2

CDR3nt: TGTGCCAGCAGCTTGGGCAGGCAAGAGACCCAGTACTTC
CDR3aa: CASSLGRQETQYF
d_gene: .
len: 13
j_gene: TRBJ2-5
abundance: .
v_gene: TRBV7-3

CDR3nt: TGTGCCAGCTGTCTAGCGGGGGGGTATTACAATGAGCAGTTCTTC
CDR3aa: CASCLAGGYYNEQFF
d_gene: TRBD2
len: 15
j_gene: TRBJ2-1
abundance: .
v_gene: TRBV6-1

CDR3nt: TGTGCCAGCAGGCCCAGCGGGAGTTCCGGGGAGCTGTTTTTT
CDR3aa: CASRPSGSSGELFF
d_gene: TRBD2
len: 14
j_gene: TRBJ2-2
abundance: .
v_gene: TRBV25-1

CDR3nt: TGTGCCAGCAGTACGGGGGGTAGACACTATGGCTACACCTTC
CDR3aa: CASSTGGRHYGYTF
d_gene: .
len: 14
j_gene: TRBJ1-2
abundance: .
v_gene: TRBV6-5

CDR3nt: TGTGCCAGTAGGACGACAGGGTCGAACATTGGGCCCCAGCATTTT
CDR3aa: CASRTTGSNIGPQHF
d_gene: TRBD1
len: 15
j_gene: TRBJ1-5
abundance: .
v_gene: TRBV19

CDR3nt: TGTGCCAGTAGTGCCTCGGGGTCATGGGACAGGTACTTC
CDR3aa: CASSASGSWDRYF
d_gene: TRBD1
len: 13
j_gene: TRBJ2-4
abundance: .
v_gene: TRBV19

CDR3nt: TGTGCCAGCAGTCCCACGGAAGGGGGCAATGAAAAACTGTTTTTT
CDR3aa: CASSPTEGGNEKLFF
d_gene: TRBD1
len: 15
j_gene: TRBJ1-4
abundance: once
v_gene: TRBV6-5

CDR3nt: TGCGCCAGCAGCTTGACAGGCGACACTGAAGCTTTCTTT
CDR3aa: CASSLTGDTEAFF
d_gene: .
len: 13
j_gene: TRBJ1-1
abundance: few
v_gene: TRBV5-1